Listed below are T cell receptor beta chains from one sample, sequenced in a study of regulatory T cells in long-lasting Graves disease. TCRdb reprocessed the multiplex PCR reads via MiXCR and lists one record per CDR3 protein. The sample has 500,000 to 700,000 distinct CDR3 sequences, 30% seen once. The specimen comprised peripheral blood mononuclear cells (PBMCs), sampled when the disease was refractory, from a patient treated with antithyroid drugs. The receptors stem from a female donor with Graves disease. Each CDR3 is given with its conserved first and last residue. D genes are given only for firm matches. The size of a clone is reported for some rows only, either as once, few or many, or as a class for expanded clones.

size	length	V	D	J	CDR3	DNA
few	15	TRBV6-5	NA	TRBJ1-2	CASSSSGGPNYGYTF	TGTGCCAGCAGTTCCAGTGGAGGCCCTAACTATGGCTACACCTTC
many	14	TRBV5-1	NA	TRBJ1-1	CASSLAGANTEAFF	TGTGCCAGCAGCTTAGCAGGGGCCAACACTGAAGCTTTCTTT
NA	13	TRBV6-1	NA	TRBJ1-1	CASRHPGSTEAFF	TGTGCCAGCAGACACCCAGGTAGCACTGAAGCTTTCTTT
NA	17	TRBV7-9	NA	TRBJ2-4	CASSLRAGPLAKNIQYF	TGTGCCAGCAGCTTAAGGGCAGGACCCCTAGCCAAAAACATTCAGTACTTC
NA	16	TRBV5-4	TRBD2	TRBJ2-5	CASSTLGLAELETQYF	TGTGCCAGCAGTACACTGGGACTAGCGGAGTTAGAGACCCAGTACTTC
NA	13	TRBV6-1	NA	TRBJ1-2	CASSEALREGYTF	TGTGCCAGCAGTGAAGCGCTTCGAGAAGGCTACACCTTC
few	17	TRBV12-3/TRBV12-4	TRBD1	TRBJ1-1	CASSPIGTGKLNTEAFF	TGTGCCAGCAGTCCTATTGGGACAGGGAAGTTGAACACTGAAGCTTTCTTT
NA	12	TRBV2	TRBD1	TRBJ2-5	CAAQGAGATQYF	TGTGCCGCACAGGGGGCCGGAGCGACCCAGTACTTC
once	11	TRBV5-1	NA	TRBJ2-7	CASSTGFEQYF	TGCGCCAGCAGTACGGGGTTCGAGCAGTACTTC
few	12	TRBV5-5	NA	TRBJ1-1	CASSRRAGEAFF	TGTGCCAGCAGCCGTCGGGCGGGGGAAGCTTTCTTT
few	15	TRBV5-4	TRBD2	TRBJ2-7	CASSLELADPKRQYF	TGTGCCAGCAGCTTGGAACTAGCGGATCCTAAGCGGCAGTACTTC
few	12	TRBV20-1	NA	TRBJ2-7	CSARVIADEQYF	TGCAGTGCTAGAGTAATAGCCGACGAGCAGTACTTC
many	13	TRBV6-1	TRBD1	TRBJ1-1	CASSTRDRVEAFF	TGTGCCAGCAGCACCAGAGACAGGGTTGAAGCTTTCTTT
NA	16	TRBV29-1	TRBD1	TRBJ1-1	CSVGPLQGWVGTEAFF	TGCAGCGTTGGACCCCTACAGGGGTGGGTGGGGACTGAAGCTTTCTTT
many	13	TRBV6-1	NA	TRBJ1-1	CASSGILDTEAFF	TGTGCCAGCAGTGGCATCTTAGACACTGAAGCTTTCTTT
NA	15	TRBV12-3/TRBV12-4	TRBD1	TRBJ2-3	CASSQGDTGTDTQYF	TGTGCCAGCAGTCAGGGGGACACTGGCACAGATACGCAGTATTTT
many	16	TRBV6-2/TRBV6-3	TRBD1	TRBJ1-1	CASSKLRTGLSTEAFF	TGTGCCAGCAGTAAGCTCCGGACAGGACTAAGCACTGAAGCTTTCTTT
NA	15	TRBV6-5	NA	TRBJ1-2	CASSYNSASNYGYTF	TGTGCCAGCAGTTACAACTCAGCATCTAACTATGGCTACACCTTC
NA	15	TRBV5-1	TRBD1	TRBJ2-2	CASSFSTGATGELFF	TGCGCCAGCAGCTTTTCGACAGGGGCCACCGGGGAGCTGTTTTTT
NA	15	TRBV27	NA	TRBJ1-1	CASAGAGGGDTEAFF	TGTGCCAGCGCCGGGGCGGGGGGAGGGGATACTGAAGCTTTCTTT
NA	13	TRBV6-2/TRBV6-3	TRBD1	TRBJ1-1	CASSTQGATEAFF	TGTGCCAGCAGTACCCAGGGGGCTACTGAAGCTTTCTTT
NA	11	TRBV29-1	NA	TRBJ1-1	CSVPWNTEAFF	TGCAGCGTCCCTTGGAACACTGAAGCTTTCTTT
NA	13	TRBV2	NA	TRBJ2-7	CASSPGPNYEQYF	TGTGCCAGCAGTCCGGGACCGAACTACGAGCAGTACTTC
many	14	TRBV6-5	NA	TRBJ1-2	CASSYSTGHYGYTF	TGTGCCAGCAGTTACTCGACGGGCCACTATGGCTACACCTTC
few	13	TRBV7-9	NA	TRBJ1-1	CASSPYAGTEAFF	TGTGCCAGCAGCCCATACGCGGGGACTGAAGCTTTCTTT
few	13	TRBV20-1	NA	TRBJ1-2	CSARLTGDYGYTF	TGCAGTGCTAGGTTGACTGGTGACTATGGCTACACCTTC
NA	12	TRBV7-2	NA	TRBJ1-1	CASSLVDGGGVF	TGTGCCAGCAGCTTAGTTGACGGAGGAGGGGTCTTT
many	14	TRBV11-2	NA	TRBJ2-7	CASSFPGRAGEQYF	TGTGCCAGCAGCTTCCCGGGACGGGCGGGTGAGCAGTACTTC
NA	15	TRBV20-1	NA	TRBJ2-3	CSAARLTLHTDTQYF	TGCAGTGCTGCGAGGCTGACACTCCACACAGATACGCAGTATTTT
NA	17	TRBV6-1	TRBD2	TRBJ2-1	CASSTGTSRSSYNEQFF	TGTGCCAGCAGCACTGGGACTAGCCGTAGCTCCTACAATGAGCAGTTCTTC
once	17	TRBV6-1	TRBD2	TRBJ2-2	CASRRAPGLAPTGELFF	TGTGCCAGCAGGCGTGCTCCGGGACTAGCGCCCACCGGGGAGCTGTTTTTT
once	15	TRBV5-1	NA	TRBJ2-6	CASRVQFSGANVLTF	TGCGCCAGCAGGGTACAGTTCTCTGGGGCCAACGTCCTGACTTTC
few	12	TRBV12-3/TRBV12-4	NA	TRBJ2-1	CASSFGGTQQFF	TGTGCCAGCAGTTTCGGCGGGACGCAGCAGTTCTTC
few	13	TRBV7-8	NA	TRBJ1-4	CASSRRVSEKLFF	TGTGCCAGCAGCCGCAGGGTTTCTGAAAAACTGTTTTTT
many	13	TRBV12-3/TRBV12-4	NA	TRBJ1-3	CASTDYSGNTIYF	TGTGCCAGCACGGACTACTCTGGAAACACCATATATTTT
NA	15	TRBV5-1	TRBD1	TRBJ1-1	CASSSEGALNTEAFF	TGCGCCAGCAGTTCGGAGGGGGCCCTGAACACAGAAGCTTTCTTT
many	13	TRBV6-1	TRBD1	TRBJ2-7	CASSRDRGHEQYF	TGTGCCAGCAGCCGAGACAGGGGCCACGAGCAGTACTTC
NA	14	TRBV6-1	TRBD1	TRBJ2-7	CASSITGDVYEQYF	TGTGCCAGCAGTATAACAGGGGACGTATACGAGCAGTACTTC
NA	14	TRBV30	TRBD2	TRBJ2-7	CASAHASGIYEQYF	TGTGCCTCCGCTCACGCTAGCGGGATCTACGAGCAGTACTTC
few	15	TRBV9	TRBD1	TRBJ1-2	CASSVAGRGTYGYTF	TGTGCCAGCAGCGTAGCGGGCAGGGGGACCTATGGCTACACCTTC
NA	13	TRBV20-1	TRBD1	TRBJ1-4	CSARTGYNEKLFF	TGCAGTGCTAGGACAGGGTATAATGAAAAACTGTTTTTT
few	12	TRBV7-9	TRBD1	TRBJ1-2	CASSFEGTAATF	TGTGCCAGCAGCTTCGAAGGGACAGCAGCCACCTTC
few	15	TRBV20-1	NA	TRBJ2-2	CSARDQVTSTGELFF	TGCAGTGCTAGAGATCAGGTCACTTCAACCGGGGAGCTGTTTTTT
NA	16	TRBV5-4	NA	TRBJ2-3	CASSLAGFSGTDTQYF	TGTGCCAGCAGCTTGGCCGGTTTTAGCGGCACAGATACGCAGTATTTT
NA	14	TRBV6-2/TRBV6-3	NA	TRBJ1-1	CASSYSRGDTEAFF	TGTGCCAGCAGTTACTCGAGAGGGGACACTGAAGCTTTCTTT
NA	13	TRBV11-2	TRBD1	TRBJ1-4	CASSITDRGELFF	TGTGCCAGCAGCATAACGGACAGGGGAGAACTGTTTTTT
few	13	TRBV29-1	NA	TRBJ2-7	CSVQTTSLYEQYF	TGCAGCGTTCAAACGACTAGTCTCTACGAGCAGTACTTC
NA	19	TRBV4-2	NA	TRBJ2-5	CASSQENNPTDGYQETQYF	TGTGCCAGCAGCCAAGAAAACAACCCCACGGACGGGTACCAAGAGACCCAGTACTTC